The clone carrying this TCR beta chain was seen many times. The antigen is undetermined. The study's findings and limits: Tumor memory CD4+ T cell TCR gene usage was found to cluster with blood and lymph node memory CD4+ cells and with lymph node naive CD4+ cells. Tumor Tregs overlapped most with tumor, then blood, naive CD4+ cells.

Cells sorted as Tregs were CD4+, CD25+ and CD127-/low. The germline gives CDR1 DFQATT, CDR2 SNEGSKA (reference sequence). This CDR3 has 14 amino acids. Trimming took 3 bases from V and 4 from J, leaving 15 bases between them. TCRdb reprocessed the 5' RACE reads with MiXCR, giving one entry per CDR3 protein. The sample lists approximately 10,000 distinct CDR3 sequences; more than 20% were seen once. Input material: Tregs sorted from blood. V is TRBV20-1 and J is TRBJ1-1; D gene unclear. The sequence derives from a female donor with breast cancer. CDR3 loop: CSARVVGQSTEAFF. In nucleotides, the CDR3 is TGCAGTGCTAGGGTTGTGGGCCAGAGCACTGAAGCTTTCTTT.